The 22 T cell receptor beta chains below were found in one sample sequenced in a study of T cell repertoires in cytomegalovirus infection. TCRdb re-derived calls from the reads in MiXCR, one entry per CDR3 protein. The sample lists approximately 320,000 distinct CDR3 sequences, more than 9% occurring once. The sequenced sample was PBMCs. The receptors come from a human donor in good health (CMV status not recorded). Some clones in this sample may be carry-over from other donors' samples.

This clonotype was seen a few times. This chain connects TRBV5-4 to TRBJ2-3; D may be TRBD1 or TRBD2 (5 bases each). The CDR3 totals 13 residues. The V end was cut by 4 bases, the J end by 6 bases, with 12 bases between. Germline loops: CDR1 SGHNT, CDR2 YYREEE (reference sequence). The CDR3 here is CASSPRWGDTQYF. For the CDR3, the DNA is TGTGCCAGCAGCCCCCGATGGGGGGATACGCAGTATTTT.

This clonotype has a count of ten or more. The J gene is TRBJ1-1, the V gene TRBV3-1, with D perhaps matching TRBD1 (5 bases). The CDR3 runs to 16 residues. V was clipped by 2 bases and J by 7 bases, with 20 bases between them. CDR1 LGHDT and CDR2 YNNKEL come from the germline V gene (reference sequence). CDR3 DNA: TGTGCCAGCAGCCAATCCCCCGGGTGGGACGGTCATGAAGCTTTCTTT. It encodes CASSQSPGWDGHEAFF.

The table lists this clonotype with a few counts. The V and J genes are TRBV20-1 and TRBJ2-7; tentative D call: TRBD2 (7 bases). The CDR3 is 17 residues long. The germline V gene has CDR1 DFQATT and CDR2 SNEGSKA (reference sequence). Between the trimmed V and J ends, which lost 1 base and 5 bases, there was a span of 24 bases. The CDR3 sequence is CSARVWEGGRGLDEQYF. CDR3 DNA: TGCAGTGCTAGAGTGTGGGAGGGGGGCAGGGGTTTGGACGAGCAGTACTTC.

This clonotype was detected ten times or more. The chain is built from TRBV7-2 and TRBJ2-7, with D unresolved. With 3 bases removed from V and 3 bases from J, the gap between germline ends came to 9 bases. This CDR3 is 13 amino acids long. Germline-derived CDR1 and CDR2 are SGHTA and FQGNSA. CDR3 amino acids: CASSFGSGYEQYF. The DNA of the CDR3 is TGTGCCAGCAGCTTCGGGTCGGGCTACGAGCAGTACTTC.

The CDR3 spells CASRKSGRRAPEEQYF. The DNA for the CDR3 is TGTGCCAGTAGAAAGAGCGGGAGGAGGGCACCGGAAGAGCAGTACTTC. The rearrangement links TRBV19 to TRBJ2-7, with 9 bases matching TRBD2. Germline lookup yields CDR1 LNHDA and CDR2 SQIVND (reference sequence). There are 16 residues in the CDR3. Germline trimming cut 6 bases from V and 7 bases from J; bases unmatched to any gene: 16. The full variable domain, rest sourced from reference TRBV19 and TRBJ2-7, is DGGITQSPKYLFRKEGQNVTLSCEQNLNHDAMYWYRQDPGQGLRLIYYSQIVNDFQKGDIAEGYSVSREKKESFPLTVTSAQKNPTAFYLCASRKSGRRAPEEQYFGPGTRLTVT.

This chain links TRBV10-3 with TRBJ1-5; no clear D gene. Germline lookup yields CDR1 ENHRY and CDR2 SYGVKD. The CDR3 runs to 10 residues. V shed 8 bases and J shed 4 bases, with 3 bases lying between them. The CDR3 DNA reads as TGTGCCATCGGGAATCAGCCCCAGCATTTT. Translated, it gives CAIGNQPQHF.

This clonotype came up many times. The J gene is TRBJ1-1, the V gene TRBV7-2; TRBD1 might be the D (5 bases). The germline V and J ends were trimmed by 5 bases and 6 bases, with 13 bases remaining between them. Germline CDR1 and CDR2: SGHTA and FQGNSA. The CDR3 totals 13 residues. Written as DNA, the CDR3 is TGTGCCAGCAGCAACCGCCGGGACGCTGAAGCTTTCTTT. This encodes CASSNRRDAEAFF.

This clonotype was found a few times. This rearrangement joins TRBV12-5 to TRBJ2-5, with TRBD1 matching over 9 bases. V was clipped by 4 bases and J by 3 bases; unmatched bases: 9. CDR3 length equals 16 residues. Germline V gene data show CDR1 as LGHNT and CDR2 as FRNRAP. CDR3 loop: CASGSVTGTGKETQYF. The CDR3 region has the DNA TGTGCTAGTGGTTCGGTTACCGGGACAGGGAAAGAGACCCAGTACTTC. The full variable domain, in which reference TRBV12-5 and TRBJ2-5 provide the parts outside the CDR3, is DARVTQTPRHKVTEMGQEVTMRCQPILGHNTVFWYRQTMMQGLELLAYFRNRAPLDDSGMPKDRFSAEMPDATLATLKIQPSEPRDSAVYFCASGSVTGTGKETQYFGPGTRLLVL.

This sequence joins TRBV6-2 or TRBV6-3 and TRBJ2-6, with TRBD1 matching 8 bases. CDR3 size: 17 residues. Trimming cost V 8 bases and J 0 bases; bases outside gene matches: 9. Per germline, CDR1 MNHEY and CDR2 SVGEGT. The CDR3 sequence: CASRRDRLYSGANVLTF. The CDR3 DNA follows: TGTGCCAGCCGACGGGACAGGTTATACTCTGGGGCCAACGTCCTGACTTTC.

This clonotype has more than one count but fewer than ten. V is TRBV12-3 or TRBV12-4 and J is TRBJ1-3; D gene ambiguous. V lost 3 bases to trimming and J lost 5 bases, with 17 bases between them. The CDR3 covers 16 residues. The CDR3 bases are TGTGCCAGCAGTTTGCCTTGGTCAGGACGGCGAAACACCATATATTTT. Residues: CASSLPWSGRRNTIYF.

This clonotype came up many times. The chain joins TRBV7-2 to TRBJ2-5; unclear D gene. Trimming took 1 base from V and 2 from J, leaving 5 bases between them. Germline CDR1 SGHTA, CDR2 FQGNSA. This CDR3 contains 13 residues. The CDR3 sequence: CASSLDRQETQYF. The CDR3 nucleotides are TGTGCCAGCAGCTTAGATCGACAAGAGACCCAGTACTTC.

This clonotype turned up a few times. The chain combines TRBV7-9 with TRBJ1-3, with D tentatively TRBD1 (5 bases). This CDR3 has 14 amino acids. Germline V lookup: CDR1 SEHNR, CDR2 FQNEAQ (reference sequence). V was clipped by 1 base and J by 8 bases, with 12 bases between them. The CDR3 DNA follows: TGTGCCAGCAGCTTAGAAGTCAGGGAGGACACCATATATTTT. Translation gives CASSLEVREDTIYF. Looking up the rest from reference TRBV7-9 and TRBJ1-3 gives the full variable domain: DTGVSQNPRHKITKRGQNVTFRCDPISEHNRLYWYRQTLGQGPEFLTYFQNEAQLEKSRLLSDRFSAERPKGSFSTLEIQRTEQGDSAMYLCASSLEVREDTIYFGEGSWLTVV.

A few counts support this clonotype. V gene TRBV6-2 or TRBV6-3 combines with J gene TRBJ2-6; TRBD1 matches 10 bases. The CDR3 is 19 residues long. CDR1 is MNHEY and CDR2 is SVGEGT in the germline V gene. The J segment lost 2 bases and the V segment lost 7 bases, leaving 14 bases of the junction unmatched. The CDR3 bases are TGTGCCAGCACCACGCTCCCGGGACAGGGGAGAGCTGGGGCCAACGTCCTGACTTTC. Translated: CASTTLPGQGRAGANVLTF.

There are a few counts of this clonotype. J is TRBJ2-1 and V is TRBV29-1; tentative D call: TRBD2 (6 bases). Trimming cost V 6 bases and J 10 bases, with 22 bases left between them. Looked up from germline, CDR1 is SQVTM and CDR2 is ANQGSEA. CDR3 length: 14 residues. This CDR3 reads CSVRSPGAGLEQFF. The CDR3 DNA is TGCAGCGTCAGATCCCCAGGAGCGGGTCTGGAGCAGTTCTTC.

The table lists this clonotype with a few counts. The chain uses TRBV7-2 and TRBJ2-1; the match to TRBD2 covers 8 bases. V shed 5 bases and J 7 bases; nucleotides not matched to a gene: 10. CDR1 and CDR2 (germline): SGHTA, FQGNSA. This CDR3 region has 15 residues. CDR3 sequence: CASSIQRESRNEQFF. CDR3 sequence (DNA): TGTGCCAGCAGCATCCAGCGGGAGTCGCGGAATGAGCAGTTCTTC.

This clonotype was observed many times. V and J are TRBV7-4 and TRBJ1-5; D remains unclear. The germline V gene has CDR1 SGHVT and CDR2 SQSDAQ. The CDR3 length is 12 residues. Trimming left V 5 bases short and J 3 bases short, with 5 bases between. The CDR3 loop is CASSPNNQPQHF. CDR3 nucleotide sequence: TGTGCCAGCAGCCCAAACAATCAGCCCCAGCATTTT. Using reference TRBV7-4 and TRBJ1-5 for the parts outside the CDR3, the full variable domain is GAGVSQSPRYKVAKRGRDVALRCDSISGHVTLYWYRQTLGQGSEVLTYSQSDAQRDKSGRPSGRFSAERPERSVSTLKIQRTEQGDSAVYLCASSPNNQPQHFGDGTRLSIL.

This clonotype came up a few times. The chain joins TRBV14 to TRBJ2-2; 9 nucleotides line up with TRBD1. There are 16 residues in the CDR3. The germline V gene encodes CDR1 SGHDN and CDR2 FVKESK. V was pared by 3 bases and J by 2 bases, with 4 bases of the junction left unmatched. CDR3 nucleotide sequence: TGTGCCAGCAGCCATAGACAGGGGGTTAACACCGGGGAGCTGTTTTTT. Translated: CASSHRQGVNTGELFF. Full variable domain (missing parts from reference TRBV14 and TRBJ2-2): EAGVTQFPSHSVIEKGQTVTLRCDPISGHDNLYWYRRVMGKEIKFLLHFVKESKQDESGMPNNRFLAERTGGTYSTLKVQPAELEDSGVYFCASSHRQGVNTGELFFGEGSRLTVL.

Worth noting for this clonotype: The junction and the germline gene differ at one end; a read error may be behind it. This sequence joins TRBV13 and TRBJ1-2, with 9 bases matching TRBD1. From germline, CDR1 is PRHDT and CDR2 FYEKMQ (reference sequence). The CDR3 is made up of 15 amino acids. DNA for the CDR3: TGTGCCAGCAGCCCGGACAGGGGTCGTAACTATGGCTACATCTTC. This sequence encodes CASSPDRGRNYGYIF.

This clonotype has a count of ten or more. The chain carries TRBV5-4 and TRBJ2-1; 8 nucleotides line up with TRBD1. There are 18 residues in the CDR3. With 3 bases clipped from V and 4 bases from J, the junction kept 15 bases outside the gene matches. Germline V gene lookup returns CDR1 SGHNT and CDR2 YYREEE (reference sequence). CDR3 in DNA: TGTGCCAGCAGCTCCCTCAAAACTCAGGGGGCGTCATACAATGAGCAGTTCTTC. Amino acids: CASSSLKTQGASYNEQFF.

The rearrangement links TRBV12-3 or TRBV12-4 to TRBJ1-2; 7 bases are shared with TRBD1. V lost 6 bases to trimming and J lost 4 bases; unmatched junction nucleotides: 2. The CDR3 loop spans 12 amino acids. The CDR3 spells CASSDRVYGYTF. The CDR3, as DNA: TGTGCCAGCAGCGACAGGGTCTATGGCTACACCTTC.

This clonotype occurred many times. The chain joins TRBV7-2 to TRBJ2-7, with a weak D call TRBD2 (5 bases). The V gene lost 4 bases and the J gene lost 4 bases, with 11 bases spanning the gap. Germline values: CDR1 SGHTA, CDR2 FQGNSA. This CDR3 comprises 13 residues. CDR3 DNA: TGTGCCAGCAGCTCTTGGACTGGTTACGAGCAGTACTTC. Encoded protein: CASSSWTGYEQYF.

This clonotype showed up many times. This chain uses TRBV7-2 with TRBJ1-4; D gene ambiguous. V was clipped by 1 base and J by 7 bases, with 13 bases between them. Germline loops: CDR1 SGHTA, CDR2 FQGNSA. This CDR3 is 15 amino acids long. The CDR3 DNA is TGTGCCAGCAGCTTAGGGACCTCACGGAGTGAAAAACTGTTTTTT. Protein: CASSLGTSRSEKLFF.